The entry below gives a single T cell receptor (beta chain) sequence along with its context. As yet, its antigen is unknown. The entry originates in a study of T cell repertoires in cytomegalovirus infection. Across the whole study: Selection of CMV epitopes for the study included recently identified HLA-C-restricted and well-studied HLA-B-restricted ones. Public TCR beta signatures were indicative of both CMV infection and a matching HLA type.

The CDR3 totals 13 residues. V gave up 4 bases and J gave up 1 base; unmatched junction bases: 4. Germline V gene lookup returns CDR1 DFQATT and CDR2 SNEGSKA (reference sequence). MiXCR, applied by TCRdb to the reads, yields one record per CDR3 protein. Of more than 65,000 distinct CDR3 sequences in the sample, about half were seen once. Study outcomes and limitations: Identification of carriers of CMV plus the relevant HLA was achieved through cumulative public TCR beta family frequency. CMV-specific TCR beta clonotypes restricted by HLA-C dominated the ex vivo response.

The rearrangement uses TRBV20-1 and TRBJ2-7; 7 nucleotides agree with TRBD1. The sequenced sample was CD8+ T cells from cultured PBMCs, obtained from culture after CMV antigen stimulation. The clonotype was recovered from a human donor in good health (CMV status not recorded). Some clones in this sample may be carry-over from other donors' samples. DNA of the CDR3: TGCAGTGCTACGACAGGGATGTCCTACGAGCAGTACTTC. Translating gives CSATTGMSYEQYF.